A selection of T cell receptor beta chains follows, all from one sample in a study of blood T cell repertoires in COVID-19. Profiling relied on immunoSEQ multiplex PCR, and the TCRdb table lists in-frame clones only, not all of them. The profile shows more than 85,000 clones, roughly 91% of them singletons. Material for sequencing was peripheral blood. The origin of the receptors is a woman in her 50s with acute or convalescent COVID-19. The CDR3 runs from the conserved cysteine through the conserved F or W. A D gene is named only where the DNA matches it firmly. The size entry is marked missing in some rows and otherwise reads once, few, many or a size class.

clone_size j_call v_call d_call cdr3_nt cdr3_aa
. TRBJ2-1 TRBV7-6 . TGTGCCAGCAGCTTAGGGGGAGTAACCTACAATGAGCAGTTCTTC CASSLGGVTYNEQFF
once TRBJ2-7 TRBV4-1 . TGCGCCAGCAGCCAAGATAGGGCGGGTTCGACCGAGCAGTACTTC CASSQDRAGSTEQYF
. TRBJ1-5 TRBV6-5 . TGTGCCAGCAGGGTGGGGGGTTATCAGCCCCAGCATTTT CASRVGGYQPQHF
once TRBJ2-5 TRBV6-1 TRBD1 TGTGCCAGCAGTGATCCGGACAGGGAAGAGACCCAGTACTTC CASSDPDREETQYF
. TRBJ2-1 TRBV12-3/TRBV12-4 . TGTGCCAGCAGTCTGAACAGGTGGAATGAGCAGTTCTTC CASSLNRWNEQFF
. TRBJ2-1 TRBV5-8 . TGTGCCAGCAGCCCCCCCGACAGGCCCCTTTCCTACAATGAGCAGTTCTTC CASSPPDRPLSYNEQFF
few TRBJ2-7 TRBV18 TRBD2 TGTGCCAGCTCCCAGAGCGGGAGCTCCTACGAGCAGTACTTC CASSQSGSSYEQYF
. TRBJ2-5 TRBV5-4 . TGTGCCAGCAGCCATCAAAGGGGTGTTAGAGAGACCCAGTACTTC CASSHQRGVRETQYF
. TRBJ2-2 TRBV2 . TGTGCCAGCAGTACCCAGGGGTCGAGCACCGGGGAGCTGTTTTTT CASSTQGSSTGELFF
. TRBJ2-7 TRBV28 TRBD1 TGTGCCAGCGGGACAGGGTTTGCCTACGAGCAGTACTTC CASGTGFAYEQYF
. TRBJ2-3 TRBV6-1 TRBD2 TGTGCCAGCAGTGAGACTAGCCTCACAGATACGCAGTATTTT CASSETSLTDTQYF
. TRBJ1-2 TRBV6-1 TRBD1 TGTGCCAGCAGTGACCCGACAGGGCGCGGCGGCTACACCTTC CASSDPTGRGGYTF
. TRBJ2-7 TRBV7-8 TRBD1 TGTGCCAGCAGACCCGGGACAGGTAAATGGGCGCAGTACTTC CASRPGTGKWAQYF
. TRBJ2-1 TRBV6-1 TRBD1 TGTGCCAGCAGTGACCCGGGACAGGGTTATAGCTCCTACAATGAGCAGTTCTTC CASSDPGQGYSSYNEQFF
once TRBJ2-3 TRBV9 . TGTGCCAGCAGCGTAGATTTCAGGGTTACAGATACGCAGTATTTT CASSVDFRVTDTQYF
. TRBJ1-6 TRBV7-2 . TGTGCCAGCAGCCCACCCGGGGGGTCGAATAATTCACCCCTCCACTTT CASSPPGGSNNSPLHF
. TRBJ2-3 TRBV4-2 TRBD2 TGTGCCAGCAGCCCTTACAGCGGGAGTAGGTCAGATACGCAGTATTTT CASSPYSGSRSDTQYF
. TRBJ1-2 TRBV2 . TGTGCCAGCAGAGGACAGCGGCCTAACTATGGCTACACCTTC CASRGQRPNYGYTF
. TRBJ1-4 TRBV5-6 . TGTGCCAGCAGCTTAAGGGGTAGGGAAAAACTGTTTTTT CASSLRGREKLFF
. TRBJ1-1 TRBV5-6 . TGTGCCAGCAGCTTTTGGGGGCTCGAGGGCACTGAAGCTTTCTTT CASSFWGLEGTEAFF
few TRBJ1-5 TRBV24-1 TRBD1 TGTGCCACCAGTGACTCCGGGACAGCGAGACGCAATCAGCCCCAGCATTTT CATSDSGTARRNQPQHF
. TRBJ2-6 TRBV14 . TGTGCCAGCAGCCTCGGAGGATTCAGAACTGGGGCCAACGTCCTGACTTTC CASSLGGFRTGANVLTF
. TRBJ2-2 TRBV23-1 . TGCGCCAGCAGGCGTAACCTCATTACAGGGACCGGGGAGCTGTTTTTT CASRRNLITGTGELFF
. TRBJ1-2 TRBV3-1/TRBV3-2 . TGTGCCAGCAGACATACGACAGACAACTATGGCTACACCTTC CASRHTTDNYGYTF
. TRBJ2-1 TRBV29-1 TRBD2 TGCAGCGGGGCTAGCGGGAGGGAGTACAATGAGCAGTTCTTC CSGASGREYNEQFF
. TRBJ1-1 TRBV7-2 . TGTGCCAGCAGCCCTAGGCGGGAAGCTTTCTTT CASSPRREAFF
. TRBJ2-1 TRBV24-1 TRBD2 TGTGCCACCAGTCTCTCACGGGGTAGCGGGAGATCAAATGAGCAGTTCTTC CATSLSRGSGRSNEQFF
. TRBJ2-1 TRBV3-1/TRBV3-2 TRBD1 TGTGCCAGCAGCCGCACCGGGACAGGAATTTCTGGGACCGATGAGCAGTTCTTC CASSRTGTGISGTDEQFF
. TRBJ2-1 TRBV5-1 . TGCGCCAGCAGAAGCTCCCTGGACAACAATGAGCAGTTCTTC CASRSSLDNNEQFF
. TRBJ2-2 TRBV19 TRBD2 TGTGCCAGTAGTCGGGAGGGTAACACCGGGGAGCTGTTTTTT CASSREGNTGELFF
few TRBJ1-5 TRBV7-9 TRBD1 TGTGCCAGCAGCCCCCGAGACCAGGGGGCACCCCAGCATTTT CASSPRDQGAPQHF
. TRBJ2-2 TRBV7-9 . TGTGCCAGCAGCACCAGTAGAGGGCCGAACACCGGGGAGCTGTTTTTT CASSTSRGPNTGELFF
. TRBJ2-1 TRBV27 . TGTGCCAGCAGTTTATCCGGGAACGAGCAGTTCTTC CASSLSGNEQFF
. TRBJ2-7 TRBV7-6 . TGTGCCAGCAGCCTGACGCCTAGGGGCCTAGACGAGCAGTACTTC CASSLTPRGLDEQYF
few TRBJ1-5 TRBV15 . TGTGCCACCAGCAGAGACAGGCAGCCCCAGCATTTT CATSRDRQPQHF
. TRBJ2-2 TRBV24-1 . TGTGCCACCAGGGGCCAGGCCGGGGAGCTGTTTTTT CATRGQAGELFF
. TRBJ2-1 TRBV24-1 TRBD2 TGTGCCACCAGTGAGGTTAGACTAGCGGGATACAATGAGCAGTTCTTC CATSEVRLAGYNEQFF
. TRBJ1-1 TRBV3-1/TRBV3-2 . TGTGCCAGCAGCCGAGGGGGGGCTGAAGCTTTCTTT CASSRGGAEAFF
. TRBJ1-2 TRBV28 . TGTGCCAGCAGTTTATTTACAGGTCGATATGGCTACACCTTC CASSLFTGRYGYTF
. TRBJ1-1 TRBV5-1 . TGCGCCAGCAGCTTGGGAGGGATGGGAACTGAAGCTTTCTTT CASSLGGMGTEAFF
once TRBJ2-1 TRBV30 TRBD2 TGTGCCTGGAGTGTACTAGCGGCTAGCTCCTACAATGAGCAGTTCTTC CAWSVLAASSYNEQFF
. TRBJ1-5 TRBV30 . TGTGCCTGGAGTGTGGACAACCTCAATCAGCCCCAGCATTTT CAWSVDNLNQPQHF
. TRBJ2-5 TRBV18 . TGTGCCAGCTCACCTGCTCGGGGTTCCCAAGAGACCCAGTACTTC CASSPARGSQETQYF
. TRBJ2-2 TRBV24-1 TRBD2 TGTGCCACCGGACTAGCGGGGGCGAACACCGGGGAGCTGTTTTTT CATGLAGANTGELFF
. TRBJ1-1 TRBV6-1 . TGTGCCAGCAGTGAAGCCCGGGGGGTGAACACTGAAGCTTTCTTT CASSEARGVNTEAFF
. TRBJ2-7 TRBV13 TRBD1 TGTGCCAGCAGCTCGGACAGGGGCATAACCTACGAGCAGTACTTC CASSSDRGITYEQYF
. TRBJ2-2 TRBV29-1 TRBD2 TGCAGCGTGACAGGTAGACTAGCGGCGAACACCGGGGAGCTGTTTTTT CSVTGRLAANTGELFF
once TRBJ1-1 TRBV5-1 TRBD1 TGCGCCAGCAGACCGGACAGGGGGCCCTCCGAAGCTTTCTTT CASRPDRGPSEAFF
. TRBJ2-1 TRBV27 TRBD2 TGTGCCAGCAGTTTCCTCCGGACTAGCGGGAGGAATGAGCAGTTCTTC CASSFLRTSGRNEQFF
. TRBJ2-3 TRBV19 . TGTGCCAGTGGCGCAACTCGGGGGGATACGCAGTATTTT CASGATRGDTQYF
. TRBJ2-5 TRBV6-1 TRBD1 TGTGCCAGCAGTGAGAGGGGGCTAGAGACCCAGTACTTC CASSERGLETQYF
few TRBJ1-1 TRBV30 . TGTGCCTGGAGTCGGGGGTCAAGGACTGAAGCTTTCTTT CAWSRGSRTEAFF
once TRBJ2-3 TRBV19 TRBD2 TGTGCCAGTAAGACTAGCGGGCGGGATACGCAGTATTTT CASKTSGRDTQYF